The source of this TCR beta chain is a study of T cell responses to AZD1222 COVID-19 vaccine (dated by TCRdb to the early 2020s). About the investigation overall: AZD1222 recipients with second doses at about 4 weeks or about 12 weeks were pooled, because spike-specific TCR depth and breadth did not differ between schedules. TCR sequencing was performed for 233 trial participants, of whom approximately 200 were given two doses of AZD1222 and 26 were given two doses of MenACWY control vaccine. Enrollment into the trials was organized by age into subgroups of 18-55, 56-69 and 70-plus years, and those subgroups contained around 150, 28 and 57 TCR-sequenced participants, respectively.

With regard to this clone: What antigen it recognizes has not been identified. It has no much larger one-base neighbor in the sample; base qualities were not kept.

For CDR1 and CDR2, the germline V gene (reference sequence) lists SEHNR and FQNEAQ. The CDR3 sequence holds 15 residues, the cysteine and phenylalanine included. Only the CDR3 region is kept as DNA, spanning 45 bases read in frame from base 1. Trimming costs V 1 base and J 1 base, and their ends lie 8 bases apart. The sample's time point label is to be understood as: baseline before first vaccination. Vaccinee samples were obtained from the UK trials COV001 and COV002, which included a single-blind randomized controlled phase 2/3 trial of AZD1222 (ChAdOx1 nCoV-19) in healthy adults. Trial participant PBMC samples were collected at day 0 and day 28 after the second dose for TCRbeta chain sequencing. The CDR3 regions of human TCRbeta chains were analyzed by immunosequencing. As for the original processing: TCRs in the repertoires were compared against a reference library of SARS-CoV-2-specific TCRs that had been generated with the MIRA antigen-specificity platform. Breadth was defined as the fraction of unique TCRs that were SARS-CoV-2-associated. Depth was defined as the fraction of total T cells that were SARS-CoV-2-associated. Each spike-specific TCR was assigned to its reactive spike region and to a CD4 or CD8 class using the MIRA data. Log10-transformed breadth and depth values were compared by one-way ANOVA with Sidak's multiple comparisons tests. Sourced from immuneACCESS, this table was stored by TCRdb with only in-frame sequences that have V and J called. A share of the clones is absent; for the studies checked, an unresolved V gene accounts for under half, and the remainder has no known explanation. V, J and clone size are taken as reported in that table, and D and trimming were inferred from the DNA itself. For this sample the table gives about 110,000 clones, of which 81% were detected only once. Together, the top ten hold approximately 4.6% of the sample.

Results the study describes overall, beyond this receptor: Conclusions about previously exposed vaccinees were limited because only 5 or 6 AZD1222 recipients were SARS-CoV-2 seropositive at baseline. CD4 TCRs associated with the vaccine covered the entire spike protein, and the dominant responses were in regions 160-218 and 743-854. Participants were mostly white British and included more females than males, and it was suggested by the authors that clonal diversity may have been underestimated. In the small 56-69-year group, the increase in depth fell short of significance, most likely because of low power. Spike-specific TCR breadth and depth rose significantly after two AZD1222 doses compared with day 0 and with MenACWY recipients. Epitopes outside the regions mutated in the B.1.351 and B.1.1.7 variants were reportedly recognized by nearly half of the unique spike-specific TCRs. Because no samples from the day 14 peak response were available, repertoires could be characterized only after the peak T cell response.

The sequence is built from TRBV7-9 and TRBJ2-1; a tentative D match to TRBD2 spans 6 bases. This receptor was identified in an adult in good health. Specimen: peripheral blood, collected on day 0 of AZD1222 vaccination. The CDR3 here reads CASSLVGGSYNEQFF. The DNA sequence is TGTGCCAGCAGCTTAGTGGGGGGTTCCTACAATGAGCAGTTCTTC.